The present TCR beta chain was sequenced within a study of cytomegalovirus exposure and HLA in healthy donors. About the study: A preliminary data release comprised roughly 85 million unique TCRs obtained from HLA-typed donors. Findings of the study overall: Investigators reported 150 to 200 TCR beta chains as tied to cytomegalovirus.

In regard to this clone: Its antigen is not identified.

The PCR made use of 60 Vbeta and 13 Jbeta primers. The table came from immunoSEQ multiplex PCR; TCRdb's copy has only in-frame clones and leaves some out. This sample has 80,000 to 95,000 clones, with 84% found just once. Donors had nominal health at sampling but likely had unrecorded immune exposures. The CDR3 extends over 14 amino acids. Germline values: CDR1 MNHNY, CDR2 SVGAGI (reference sequence). V was pared by 5 bases and J by 2 bases, with 12 bases between. The sequenced material came from PBMCs. The receptor's source is a young woman in good health and CMV-seropositive. This sequence joins TRBV6-6 and TRBJ1-1, with a possible D match to TRBD1 (5 bases). The CDR3, as DNA: TGTGCCAGCAGTACCCGACAGAGCAACACTGAAGCTTTCTTT. Translation gives CASSTRQSNTEAFF.